These T cell receptor beta chains were read from a single sample in a study of T cell responses to AZD1222 COVID-19 vaccine. Generated by immunoSEQ multiplex PCR, the TCRdb table keeps only in-frame clones and is missing some. The data contain 180,000 or so clones, 80% to 95% of them singletons. Source: peripheral blood, taken 28 days after the second AZD1222 dose. Receptors were obtained from an adult who received the AZD1222 COVID-19 vaccine. Each CDR3 is given with its conserved first and last residue. The order of the fields is clone size, J gene, D gene, V gene, CDR3 protein, CDR3 DNA. A D gene is named only where the DNA matches it firmly. The size field is filled for only some rows; it gives once, few, many or a size class.

size: NA
J: TRBJ2-1
D: TRBD2
V: TRBV24-1
CDR3: CATSGAGVVADEQFF
DNA: TGTGCCACCAGTGGAGCGGGAGTCGTAGCGGATGAGCAGTTCTTC

size: NA
J: TRBJ2-7
D: TRBD1
V: TRBV6-5
CDR3: CASIEGPDRAGEQYF
DNA: TGTGCCAGCATCGAAGGCCCGGACAGGGCGGGCGAGCAGTACTTC

size: NA
J: TRBJ2-5
D: NA
V: TRBV3-1/TRBV3-2
CDR3: CASSDDLEAETQYF
DNA: TGTGCCAGCAGCGACGACTTGGAGGCAGAGACCCAGTACTTC

size: NA
J: TRBJ2-7
D: NA
V: TRBV12-3/TRBV12-4
CDR3: CASSLSSSYEQYF
DNA: TGTGCCAGCAGCCTCTCCTCCTCCTACGAGCAGTACTTC

size: NA
J: TRBJ2-3
D: NA
V: TRBV6-6
CDR3: CASRLQVDTQYF
DNA: TGTGCCAGCAGACTGCAGGTAGATACGCAGTATTTT

size: NA
J: TRBJ1-2
D: NA
V: TRBV19
CDR3: CASSRKDGYTF
DNA: TGTGCCAGTAGTCGTAAGGATGGCTACACCTTC

size: NA
J: TRBJ1-5
D: NA
V: TRBV19
CDR3: CASQVTGNSNQPQHF
DNA: TGTGCCAGCCAAGTAACAGGGAATAGCAATCAGCCCCAGCATTTT

size: NA
J: TRBJ2-7
D: TRBD2
V: TRBV18
CDR3: CASSGLLAGGLFEYF
DNA: TGTGCCAGCTCAGGACTACTAGCGGGGGGGCTGTTTGAGTACTTC

size: NA
J: TRBJ1-5
D: TRBD1
V: TRBV2
CDR3: CASSEGGQGYQPQHF
DNA: TGTGCCAGCAGTGAAGGGGGACAGGGCTATCAGCCCCAGCATTTT

size: NA
J: TRBJ2-3
D: TRBD1
V: TRBV6-5
CDR3: CASSTGQGTDTQYF
DNA: TGTGCCAGCAGTACCGGACAGGGAACAGATACGCAGTATTTT

size: NA
J: TRBJ2-1
D: NA
V: TRBV28
CDR3: CASSLGSSYNEQFF
DNA: TGTGCCAGCAGTTTAGGGAGCTCCTACAATGAGCAGTTCTTC

size: NA
J: TRBJ1-5
D: NA
V: TRBV21-1
CDR3: CASSRGNSNQPQHF
DNA: TGTGCCAGCAGCAGAGGGAATAGCAATCAGCCCCAGCATTTT

size: NA
J: TRBJ2-1
D: NA
V: TRBV4-1
CDR3: CASSQDFRSYNEQFF
DNA: TGCGCCAGCAGCCAAGACTTTAGGTCCTACAATGAGCAGTTCTTC

size: NA
J: TRBJ1-2
D: TRBD1
V: TRBV28
CDR3: CASSLLTGGRNGYTF
DNA: TGTGCCAGCAGTTTATTGACAGGGGGGAGGAATGGCTACACCTTC

size: once
J: TRBJ1-2
D: TRBD1
V: TRBV7-8
CDR3: CASSSGEAGTGGIGGYTF
DNA: TGTGCCAGCAGCTCCGGGGAAGCGGGGACAGGGGGCATCGGTGGCTACACCTTC

size: NA
J: TRBJ1-2
D: TRBD1
V: TRBV9
CDR3: CASSTRSGGLNYGYTF
DNA: TGTGCCAGCAGCACCAGATCAGGGGGACTTAACTATGGCTACACCTTC

size: NA
J: TRBJ2-1
D: TRBD1
V: TRBV18
CDR3: CASSPGQGTEQFF
DNA: TGTGCCAGCTCTCCAGGACAGGGGACTGAGCAGTTCTTC

size: NA
J: TRBJ2-3
D: NA
V: TRBV19
CDR3: CASTLRGASTDTQYF
DNA: TGTGCCAGTACCCTAAGAGGAGCGAGCACAGATACGCAGTATTTT

size: NA
J: TRBJ2-3
D: NA
V: TRBV19
CDR3: CASNSREWGTDTQYF
DNA: TGTGCCAGTAATTCACGGGAGTGGGGCACAGATACGCAGTATTTT

size: NA
J: TRBJ1-1
D: NA
V: TRBV7-8
CDR3: CASSFFGRMNTEAFF
DNA: TGTGCCAGCAGCTTCTTCGGACGGATGAACACTGAAGCTTTCTTT

size: NA
J: TRBJ2-5
D: NA
V: TRBV29-1
CDR3: CSVDRATEETQYF
DNA: TGCAGCGTTGATAGGGCTACCGAAGAGACCCAGTACTTC

size: NA
J: TRBJ2-2
D: TRBD2
V: TRBV5-1
CDR3: CASSPRLAGGVGGELFF
DNA: TGCGCCAGCAGCCCCCGACTAGCGGGAGGTGTGGGCGGGGAGCTGTTTTTT

size: NA
J: TRBJ1-1
D: NA
V: TRBV5-6
CDR3: CASSLGSGNTEAFF
DNA: TGTGCCAGCAGCTTGGGTTCTGGGAACACTGAAGCTTTCTTT

size: NA
J: TRBJ1-4
D: NA
V: TRBV5-5
CDR3: CASSSSRAARKFVELFF
DNA: TGTGCCAGCAGCTCATCCCGGGCCGCCCGAAAATTTGTGGAACTGTTTTTT

size: NA
J: TRBJ1-1
D: TRBD1
V: TRBV6-5
CDR3: CASSYNRGNTEAFF
DNA: TGTGCCAGCAGTTACAACAGGGGGAACACTGAAGCTTTCTTT

size: NA
J: TRBJ2-2
D: TRBD1
V: TRBV20-1
CDR3: CSASGQGTGELFF
DNA: TGCAGTGCTAGTGGACAGGGGACCGGGGAGCTGTTTTTT

size: NA
J: TRBJ2-3
D: NA
V: TRBV5-8
CDR3: CASSVPETDTQYF
DNA: TGTGCCAGCAGCGTTCCCGAGACAGATACGCAGTATTTT

size: NA
J: TRBJ1-2
D: TRBD1
V: TRBV2
CDR3: CASPGQGLYHGYTF
DNA: TGTGCCAGTCCGGGACAGGGGCTTTATCATGGCTACACCTTC

size: once
J: TRBJ1-1
D: NA
V: TRBV5-1
CDR3: CASSLMGNTEAFF
DNA: TGCGCCAGCAGCTTAATGGGTAACACTGAAGCTTTCTTT

size: NA
J: TRBJ1-1
D: NA
V: TRBV7-6
CDR3: CASSLAQGRGMNTEAFF
DNA: TGTGCCAGCAGCTTAGCCCAGGGTAGAGGGATGAACACTGAAGCTTTCTTT

size: NA
J: TRBJ2-7
D: NA
V: TRBV4-2
CDR3: CASSQDRGFYEQYF
DNA: TGTGCCAGCAGCCAAGATAGGGGTTTCTACGAGCAGTACTTC

size: NA
J: TRBJ2-1
D: TRBD2
V: TRBV5-1
CDR3: CASSPSSGRSGEQFF
DNA: TGCGCCAGCAGCCCGTCTAGCGGGAGATCAGGTGAGCAGTTCTTC

size: NA
J: TRBJ1-2
D: NA
V: TRBV2
CDR3: CASSFGTSTAGYTF
DNA: TGTGCCAGCAGTTTCGGTACCTCGACAGCTGGCTACACCTTC

size: NA
J: TRBJ1-5
D: NA
V: TRBV2
CDR3: CASSDRLAGFNQPQHF
DNA: TGTGCCAGCAGTGATAGGTTGGCGGGCTTTAATCAGCCCCAGCATTTT

size: NA
J: TRBJ1-4
D: NA
V: TRBV10-2
CDR3: CASSSWALEKLFF
DNA: TGCGCCAGCAGTTCCTGGGCCCTTGAAAAACTGTTTTTT

size: NA
J: TRBJ2-4
D: TRBD1
V: TRBV2
CDR3: CASSQQGADGIQYF
DNA: TGTGCCAGCAGTCAACAGGGGGCGGACGGCATTCAGTACTTC

size: NA
J: TRBJ2-3
D: NA
V: TRBV13
CDR3: CASSLKGGHGTDTQYF
DNA: TGTGCCAGCAGCCTCAAAGGGGGGCATGGCACAGATACGCAGTATTTT

size: NA
J: TRBJ2-3
D: TRBD2
V: TRBV30
CDR3: CAWSVKGLADSTDTQYF
DNA: TGTGCCTGGAGTGTGAAAGGACTAGCGGATAGCACAGATACGCAGTATTTT

size: NA
J: TRBJ2-1
D: TRBD2
V: TRBV6-2/TRBV6-3
CDR3: CASSYPTGGASNNEQFF
DNA: TGTGCCAGCAGTTACCCAACCGGGGGGGCCTCAAACAATGAGCAGTTCTTC

size: once
J: TRBJ2-5
D: NA
V: TRBV6-5
CDR3: CASSSNSLGETQYF
DNA: TGTGCCAGCAGTTCAAACAGCCTTGGGGAGACCCAGTACTTC

size: NA
J: TRBJ2-5
D: NA
V: TRBV7-9
CDR3: CASSAGQHDLYQETQYF
DNA: TGTGCCAGCAGCGCCGGACAGCACGACCTTTACCAAGAGACCCAGTACTTC

size: few
J: TRBJ1-6
D: TRBD1
V: TRBV6-5
CDR3: CASRAGTGNSPLHF
DNA: TGTGCCAGCAGGGCCGGGACAGGGAATTCACCCCTCCACTTT

size: NA
J: TRBJ2-5
D: TRBD2
V: TRBV2
CDR3: CASSWTSEKTQYF
DNA: TGTGCCAGCAGTTGGACTAGCGAGAAGACCCAGTACTTC

size: NA
J: TRBJ1-6
D: TRBD1
V: TRBV5-6
CDR3: CASSLKGGEALHF
DNA: TGTGCCAGCAGCTTAAAAGGGGGCGAGGCCCTCCACTTT

size: NA
J: TRBJ2-7
D: TRBD2
V: TRBV6-5
CDR3: CASSHTSGRVYEQYF
DNA: TGTGCCAGCAGTCATACTAGCGGGAGAGTGTACGAGCAGTACTTC

size: NA
J: TRBJ1-1
D: NA
V: TRBV9
CDR3: CASSVGIVGLNTEAFF
DNA: TGTGCCAGCAGCGTAGGAATTGTCGGGCTAAACACTGAAGCTTTCTTT

size: NA
J: TRBJ2-7
D: NA
V: TRBV6-6
CDR3: CATQGGYEQYF
DNA: TGTGCCACCCAAGGGGGCTACGAGCAGTACTTC

size: NA
J: TRBJ1-1
D: NA
V: TRBV30
CDR3: CAWSSGTLGAFF
DNA: TGTGCCTGGAGTTCCGGGACCCTTGGGGCTTTCTTT

size: NA
J: TRBJ2-1
D: NA
V: TRBV6-5
CDR3: CASSYGTASYNEQFF
DNA: TGTGCCAGCAGCTACGGTACAGCCTCCTACAATGAGCAGTTCTTC

size: NA
J: TRBJ2-7
D: TRBD1
V: TRBV2
CDR3: CASSAGTVPYEQYF
DNA: TGTGCCAGCAGTGCCGGGACAGTCCCCTACGAGCAGTACTTC

size: NA
J: TRBJ2-3
D: NA
V: TRBV5-1
CDR3: CASSSGPVRTDTQYF
DNA: TGCGCCAGCAGCTCTGGACCGGTGAGGACAGATACGCAGTATTTT

size: NA
J: TRBJ2-5
D: TRBD2
V: TRBV6-1
CDR3: CASSVAGLYRGETQYF
DNA: TGTGCCAGCAGTGTAGCGGGGCTGTATCGGGGAGAGACCCAGTACTTC

size: NA
J: TRBJ2-7
D: TRBD1
V: TRBV29-1
CDR3: CSVEWGQSSYEQYF
DNA: TGCAGCGTTGAGTGGGGACAGAGCTCCTACGAGCAGTACTTC

size: NA
J: TRBJ1-1
D: NA
V: TRBV30
CDR3: CAWTVRGGEAFF
DNA: TGTGCCTGGACCGTACGGGGGGGTGAAGCTTTCTTT

size: NA
J: TRBJ2-7
D: NA
V: TRBV5-6
CDR3: CASSLEVPGAWEQYF
DNA: TGTGCCAGCAGCTTGGAGGTTCCGGGAGCGTGGGAGCAGTACTTC

size: NA
J: TRBJ2-3
D: TRBD2
V: TRBV19
CDR3: CASQEGGFAGGSPDTQYF
DNA: TGTGCCAGCCAAGAAGGGGGCTTTGCGGGAGGGAGTCCAGATACGCAGTATTTT

size: NA
J: TRBJ2-1
D: NA
V: TRBV5-8
CDR3: CASDPGGWTYNEQFF
DNA: TGTGCCAGCGACCCCGGGGGATGGACCTACAATGAGCAGTTCTTC